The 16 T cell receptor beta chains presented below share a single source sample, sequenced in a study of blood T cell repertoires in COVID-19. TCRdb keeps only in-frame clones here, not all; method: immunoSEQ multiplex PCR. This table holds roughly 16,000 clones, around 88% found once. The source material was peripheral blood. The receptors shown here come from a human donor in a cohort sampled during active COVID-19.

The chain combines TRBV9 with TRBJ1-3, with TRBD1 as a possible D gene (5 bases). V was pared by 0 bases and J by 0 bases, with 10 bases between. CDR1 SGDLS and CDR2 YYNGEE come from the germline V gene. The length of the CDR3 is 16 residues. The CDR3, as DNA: TGTGCCAGCAGCGTAGTCGGGACTAACTCTGGAAACACCATATATTTT. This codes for CASSVVGTNSGNTIYF.

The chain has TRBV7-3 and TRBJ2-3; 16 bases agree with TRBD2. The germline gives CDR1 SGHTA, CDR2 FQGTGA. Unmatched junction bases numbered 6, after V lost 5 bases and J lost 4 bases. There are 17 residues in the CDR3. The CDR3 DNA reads TGTGCCAGCAGCCCCGGGACTAGCGGGGGGGTTTCAGATACGCAGTATTTT. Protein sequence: CASSPGTSGGVSDTQYF.

CDR3 sequence: CASSFLAGELFF. CDR3 nucleotides: TGTGCCAGCAGTTTTCTTGCCGGGGAGCTGTTTTTT. V gene TRBV12-3 or TRBV12-4 combines with J gene TRBJ2-2; no clear D. V lost 3 bases, J lost 6 bases, and 5 bases lay in between. The CDR3 length is 12 residues.

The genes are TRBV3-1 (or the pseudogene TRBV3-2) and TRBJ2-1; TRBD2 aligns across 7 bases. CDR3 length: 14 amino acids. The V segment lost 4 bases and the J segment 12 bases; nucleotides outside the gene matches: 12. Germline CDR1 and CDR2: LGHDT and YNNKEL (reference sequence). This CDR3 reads CASSPNAGTGGQFF. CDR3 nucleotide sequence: TGTGCCAGCAGCCCTAATGCAGGCACGGGAGGGCAGTTCTTC.

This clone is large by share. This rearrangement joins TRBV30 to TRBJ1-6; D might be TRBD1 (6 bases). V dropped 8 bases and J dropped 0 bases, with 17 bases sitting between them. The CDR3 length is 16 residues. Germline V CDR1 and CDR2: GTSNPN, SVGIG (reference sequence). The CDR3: CALGGAESSYNSPLHF. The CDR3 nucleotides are TGTGCCCTAGGGGGTGCCGAGAGCTCCTATAATTCACCCCTCCACTTT.

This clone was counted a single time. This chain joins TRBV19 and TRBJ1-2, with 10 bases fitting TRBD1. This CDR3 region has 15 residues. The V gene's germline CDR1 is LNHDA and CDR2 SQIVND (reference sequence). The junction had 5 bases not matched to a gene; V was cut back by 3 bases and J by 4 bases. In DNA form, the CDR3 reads TGTGCCAGTAGTATTCGTAGGACAGGGGGCTATGGCTACACCTTC. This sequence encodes CASSIRRTGGYGYTF.

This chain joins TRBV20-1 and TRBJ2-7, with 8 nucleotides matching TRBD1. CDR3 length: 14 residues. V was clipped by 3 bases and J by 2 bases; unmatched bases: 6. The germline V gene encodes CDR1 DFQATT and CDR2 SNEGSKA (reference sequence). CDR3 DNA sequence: TGCAGTGCTAGTCGGGACAGGCGAACCTACGAGCAGTACTTC. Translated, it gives CSASRDRRTYEQYF.

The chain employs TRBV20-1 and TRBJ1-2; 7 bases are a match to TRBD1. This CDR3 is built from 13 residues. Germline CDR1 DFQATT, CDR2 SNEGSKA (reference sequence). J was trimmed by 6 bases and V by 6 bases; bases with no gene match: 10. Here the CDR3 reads CSASRQGFNGYTF. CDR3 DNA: TGCAGTGCAAGTAGACAGGGTTTTAATGGCTACACCTTC.

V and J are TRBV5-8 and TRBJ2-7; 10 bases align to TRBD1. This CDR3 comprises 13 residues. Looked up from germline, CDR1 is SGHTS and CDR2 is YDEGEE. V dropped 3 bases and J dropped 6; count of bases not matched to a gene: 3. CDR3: CASSWTGGFEQYF. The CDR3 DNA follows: TGTGCCAGCAGCTGGACAGGGGGTTTCGAGCAGTACTTC.

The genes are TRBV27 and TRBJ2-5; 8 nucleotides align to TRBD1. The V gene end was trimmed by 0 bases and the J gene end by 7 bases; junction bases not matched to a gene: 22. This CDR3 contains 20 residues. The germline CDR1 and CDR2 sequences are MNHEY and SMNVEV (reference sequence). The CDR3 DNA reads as TGTGCCAGCAGTTTATCGCGTCTACGAACCCCCGGGACAGGTAGCCGGACCCAGTACTTC. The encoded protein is CASSLSRLRTPGTGSRTQYF.

CDR3 bases: TGTGCCAGCAGTCCGCAGGGCCAGCCCCAGCATTTT. Its translation is CASSPQGQPQHF. The chain joins TRBV28 to TRBJ1-5; D is possibly TRBD1 (5 bases). From germline, CDR1 is MDHEN and CDR2 SYDVKM. The CDR3 spans 12 residues. V dropped 5 bases and J dropped 7 bases, with 9 bases sitting between them.

The CDR3 here is CASSWSEDTEAFF. CDR3 bases: TGTGCCAGCAGCTGGTCCGAGGACACTGAAGCTTTCTTT. The chain has TRBV7-9 and TRBJ1-1; unclear D gene. Germline CDR1 is SEHNR and CDR2 is FQNEAQ (reference sequence). The CDR3 has 13 amino acids. The germline V and J ends were trimmed by 4 bases and 3 bases, with 9 bases remaining between them.

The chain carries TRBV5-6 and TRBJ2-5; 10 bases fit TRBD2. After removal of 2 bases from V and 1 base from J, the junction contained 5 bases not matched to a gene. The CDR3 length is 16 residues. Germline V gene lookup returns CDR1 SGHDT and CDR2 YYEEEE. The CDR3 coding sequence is TGTGCCAGCAGCTTTGGCGCTAGCGGGAGCCAAGAGACCCAGTACTTC. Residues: CASSFGASGSQETQYF.

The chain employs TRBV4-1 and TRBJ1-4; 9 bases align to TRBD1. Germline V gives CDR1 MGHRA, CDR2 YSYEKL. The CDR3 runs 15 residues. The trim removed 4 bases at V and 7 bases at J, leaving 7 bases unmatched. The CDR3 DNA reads TGCGCCAGCAGCCCCGACAGGGGGGAAGCTGAAAAACTGTTTTTT. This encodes CASSPDRGEAEKLFF.

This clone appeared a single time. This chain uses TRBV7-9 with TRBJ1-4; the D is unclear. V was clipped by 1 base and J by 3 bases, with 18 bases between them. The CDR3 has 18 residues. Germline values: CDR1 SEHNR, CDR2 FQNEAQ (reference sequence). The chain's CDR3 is CASSLGLHVRGSNEKLFF. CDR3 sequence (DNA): TGTGCCAGCAGCTTAGGTCTACATGTTCGGGGATCTAATGAAAAACTGTTTTTT.

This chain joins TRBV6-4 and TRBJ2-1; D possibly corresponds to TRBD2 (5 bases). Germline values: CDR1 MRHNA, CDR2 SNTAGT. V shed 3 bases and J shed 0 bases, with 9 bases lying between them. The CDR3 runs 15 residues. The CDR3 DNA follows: TGTGCCAGCAGTGAGACCAGCGGCTCCTACAATGAGCAGTTCTTC. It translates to CASSETSGSYNEQFF.